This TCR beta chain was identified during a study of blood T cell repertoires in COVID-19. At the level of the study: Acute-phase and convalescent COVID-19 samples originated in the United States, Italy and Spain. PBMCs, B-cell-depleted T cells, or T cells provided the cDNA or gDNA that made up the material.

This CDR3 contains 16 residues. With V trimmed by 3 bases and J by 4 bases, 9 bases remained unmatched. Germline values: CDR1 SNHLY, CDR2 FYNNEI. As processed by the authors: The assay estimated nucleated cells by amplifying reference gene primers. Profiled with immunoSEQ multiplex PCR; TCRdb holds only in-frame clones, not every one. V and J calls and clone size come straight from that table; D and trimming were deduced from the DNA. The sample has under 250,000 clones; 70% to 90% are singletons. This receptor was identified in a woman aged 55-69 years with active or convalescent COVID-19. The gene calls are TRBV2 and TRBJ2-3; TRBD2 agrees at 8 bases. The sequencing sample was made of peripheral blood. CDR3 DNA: TGTGCCAGCAGTGATCCCGGGAGGGGCGCGGCAGATACGCAGTATTTT. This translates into CASSDPGRGAADTQYF.